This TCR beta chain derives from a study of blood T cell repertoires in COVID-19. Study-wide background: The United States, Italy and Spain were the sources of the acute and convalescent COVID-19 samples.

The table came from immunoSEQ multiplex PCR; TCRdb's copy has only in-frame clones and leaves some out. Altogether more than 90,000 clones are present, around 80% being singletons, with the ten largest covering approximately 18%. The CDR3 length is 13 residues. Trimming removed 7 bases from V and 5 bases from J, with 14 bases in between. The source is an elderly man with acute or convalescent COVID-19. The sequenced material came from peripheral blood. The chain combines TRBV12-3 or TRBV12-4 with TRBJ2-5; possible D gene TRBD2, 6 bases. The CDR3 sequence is CASTLGGTETQYF. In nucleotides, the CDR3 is TGTGCCAGCACCCTAGGAGGGACTGAGACCCAGTACTTC.